The entry below gives a single T cell receptor (beta chain) sequence along with its context. The antigen is not known. The PCR was carried out with 60 Vbeta primers and 13 Jbeta primers. Clones were read by immunoSEQ multiplex PCR, and TCRdb kept only the in-frame ones, dropping some. The table shows under 150,000 clones, with approximately 80% occurring only once. This sample stems from a study of cytomegalovirus exposure and HLA in healthy donors. Study findings and constraints: Later analysis reportedly placed an Asian-associated ancestry cluster below the approximately 650-donor mean in N-insertions.

The CDR3 consists of 14 residues. Germline assignment: CDR1 LNHDA and CDR2 SQIVND (reference sequence). With 3 bases clipped from V and 8 bases from J, the junction kept 2 bases outside the gene matches. Sequencing was performed on PBMCs. The TCR comes from a man in his fifties or sixties in good health and CMV-seronegative. The chain is built from TRBV19 and TRBJ2-1; TRBD2 matches at 12 bases. This CDR3 is CASSMTSGGYEQFF. The DNA for the CDR3 is TGTGCCAGTAGTATGACTAGCGGGGGTTATGAGCAGTTCTTC.